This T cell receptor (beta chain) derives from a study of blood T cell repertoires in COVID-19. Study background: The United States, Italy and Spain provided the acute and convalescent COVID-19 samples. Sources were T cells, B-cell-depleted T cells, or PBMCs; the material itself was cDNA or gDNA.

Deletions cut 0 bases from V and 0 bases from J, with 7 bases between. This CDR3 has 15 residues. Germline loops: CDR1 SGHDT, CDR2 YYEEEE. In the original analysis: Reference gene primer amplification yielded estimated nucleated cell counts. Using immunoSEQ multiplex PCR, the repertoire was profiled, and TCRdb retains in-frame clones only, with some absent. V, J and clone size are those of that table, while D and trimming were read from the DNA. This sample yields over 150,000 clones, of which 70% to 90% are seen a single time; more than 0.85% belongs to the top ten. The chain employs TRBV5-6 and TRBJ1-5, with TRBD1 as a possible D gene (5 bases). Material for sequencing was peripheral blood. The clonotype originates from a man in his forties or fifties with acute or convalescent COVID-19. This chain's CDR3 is CASSLGQHSNQPQHF. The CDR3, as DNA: TGTGCCAGCAGCTTGGGACAGCATAGCAATCAGCCCCAGCATTTT. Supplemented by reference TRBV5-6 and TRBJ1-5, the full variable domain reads DAGVTQSPTHLIKTRGQQVTLRCSPKSGHDTVSWYQQALGQGPQFIFQYYEEEERQRGNFPDRFSGHQFPNYSSELNVNALLLGDSALYLCASSLGQHSNQPQHFGDGTRLSIL.